Listed here are 2 T cell receptor beta chains from one sample, sequenced in a study of spatial heterogeneity in lung cancer. No antigen has been identified for these receptors. TCRdb used MiXCR to reprocess the 5' RACE reads, holding one entry per CDR3 protein. The top ten clones hold around 12% of a sample with thousands of distinct CDR3 sequences, over 9.5% of them seen once. Time point of the sample: sample taken at primary tumor resection. Points from the study as a whole: Counts that tracked tumor mutation counts were those of expanded intratumoral alpha and beta TCRs.

This specimen consisted of lung tumor tissue, obtained at surgery. The source is a male donor with early-stage non-small cell lung cancer.

The table lists this clonotype with many counts. The chain uses TRBV20-1 and TRBJ1-3; D not resolved. CDR1 and CDR2 (germline): DFQATT, SNEGSKA (reference sequence). This CDR3 is built from 14 residues. V was pared by 3 bases and J by 0 bases, with 9 bases between. CDR3 coding DNA: TGCAGTGCTAGCTCTGTCCTCTCTGGAAACACCATATATTTT. This translates into CSASSVLSGNTIYF.

This clonotype is labeled medium-sized. The chain carries TRBV2 and TRBJ1-2; D is uncertain. V lost 7 bases to trimming and J lost 8 bases, with 17 bases between them. The CDR3 loop spans 13 amino acids. Germline CDR1 is SNHLY and CDR2 is FYNNEI. CDR3 sequence reads: CASIGPLTRGYTF. The CDR3 region has the DNA TGTGCCAGCATCGGGCCCCTGACCCGCGGCTACACCTTC.